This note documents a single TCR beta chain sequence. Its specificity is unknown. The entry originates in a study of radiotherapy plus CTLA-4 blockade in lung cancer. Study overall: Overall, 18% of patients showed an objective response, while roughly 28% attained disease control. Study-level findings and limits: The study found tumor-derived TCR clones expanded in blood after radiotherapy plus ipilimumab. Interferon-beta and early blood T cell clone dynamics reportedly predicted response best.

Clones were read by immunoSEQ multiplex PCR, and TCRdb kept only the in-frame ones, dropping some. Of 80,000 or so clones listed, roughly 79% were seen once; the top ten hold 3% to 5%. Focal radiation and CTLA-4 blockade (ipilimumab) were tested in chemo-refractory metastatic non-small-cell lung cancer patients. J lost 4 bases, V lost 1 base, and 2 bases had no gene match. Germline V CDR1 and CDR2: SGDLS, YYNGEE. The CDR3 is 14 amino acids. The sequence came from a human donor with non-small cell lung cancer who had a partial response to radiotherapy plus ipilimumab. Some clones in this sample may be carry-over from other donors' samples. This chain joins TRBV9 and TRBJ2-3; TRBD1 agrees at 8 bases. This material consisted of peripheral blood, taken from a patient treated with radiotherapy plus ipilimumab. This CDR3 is CASSVWTGSDTQYF. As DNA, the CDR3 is TGTGCCAGCAGCGTATGGACAGGGTCAGATACGCAGTATTTT. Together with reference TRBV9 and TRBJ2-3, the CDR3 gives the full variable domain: DSGVTQTPKHLITATGQRVTLRCSPRSGDLSVYWYQQSLDQGLQFLIQYYNGEERAKGNILERFSAQQFPDLHSELNLSSLELGDSALYFCASSVWTGSDTQYFGPGTRLTVL.